One and the same sample provided the 5 T cell receptor beta chains below, sequenced in a study of shared clonotypes between healthy human individuals. Measured with immunoSEQ multiplex PCR; TCRdb has only the in-frame clones, and not every one. This sample yields some 2.1 million clones, of which approximately 95% are seen a single time; approximately 1.2% belongs to the top ten. CD45RO negativity and positive selection for CCR7 defined naive CD8 cells, a population that excluded terminally differentiated effector memory CD45RA+ cells. The sequencing sample was made of naive CD8+ T cells sorted from blood. Source of these receptors: a man aged 18-30 years in good health.

As DNA, the CDR3 is TGCGCCAGTTCAGGAGGGGGAGGAGAGACCCAGTACTTC. Amino acid sequence: CASSGGGGETQYF. The genes are TRBV5-1 and TRBJ2-5; D is tentatively TRBD1 or TRBD2 (6 bases each). The CDR3 spans 13 residues. Deletions cut 8 bases from V and 4 bases from J, with 15 bases between. Germline V gene sequence: CDR1 SGHRS, CDR2 YFSETQ.

Turning to this clone: This specimen includes other DNA sequences encoding the same CDR3. The genes are TRBV5-4 and TRBJ2-7; D is unclear. Germline assignment: CDR1 SGHNT and CDR2 YYREEE (reference sequence). This CDR3 has 12 amino acids. V dropped 0 bases and J dropped 5 bases, with 6 bases sitting between them. CDR3 nucleotides: TGTGCCAGCAGCTTGGCTCGGGACGAGCAGTACTTC. This gives the protein CASSLARDEQYF.

This chain joins TRBV4-3 and TRBJ2-5; D unresolved. Trimming took off 4 bases at V and 0 bases at J, with 6 bases between the two ends. This CDR3 region has 13 residues. Germline V gene data show CDR1 as LGHNA and CDR2 as YSLEER. The CDR3 protein is CASSLTYQETQYF. DNA of the CDR3: TGCGCCAGCAGCCTTACGTACCAAGAGACCCAGTACTTC.

This rearrangement joins TRBV11-3 to TRBJ2-1; perhaps D is TRBD1 or TRBD2 (5 bases each). Germline CDR1 SGHNT, CDR2 YENEEA. CDR3 length: 14 amino acids. V was shortened by 5 bases and J by 7 bases, with 15 bases between the two germline ends. DNA of the CDR3: TGTGCCAGCAGCCCGAGGGACGGCGGGAATGAGCAGTTCTTC. It codes for CASSPRDGGNEQFF.

The table lists this clone with a count of one. This sequence joins TRBV7-9 and TRBJ2-1, with D perhaps assigned TRBD1 or TRBD2 (6 bases each). This CDR3 has 16 amino acids. The germline V gene encodes CDR1 SEHNR and CDR2 FQNEAQ (reference sequence). Trimming removed 6 bases from V and 0 bases from J, with 15 bases in between. The CDR3 DNA follows: TGTGCCAGCAGTTATGGGGGGCTGAGCTCCTACAATGAGCAGTTCTTC. It translates to CASSYGGLSSYNEQFF.